This T cell receptor (beta chain) came from a study of radiation and T cells in renal cell carcinoma. This clone is medium-sized (0.01 to 0.1%) in the sample. Time point of the sample: blood 2 weeks post-SBRT. Treatment in this sample: 15 Gy SBRT to primary tumor, nephrectomy 4 weeks later. The CDR3 runs to 11 residues. With 3 bases removed from V and 8 bases from J, the gap between germline ends came to 8 bases. Germline V gene data show CDR1 as SGHRS and CDR2 as YFSETQ. Method: immunoSEQ multiplex PCR; TCRdb's copy keeps in-frame clones and lacks some. The table has about 130,000 clones, around 80% seen once; the top ten hold under 6.5%.

The receptor was isolated from a man in his fifties or sixties with renal cell carcinoma. The source material was blood, sampled from a patient whose treatment included radiotherapy and nephrectomy. The V gene is TRBV5-1, the J gene TRBJ1-1; the D is unclear. CDR3 amino acids: CASSSALEAFF. CDR3 in DNA: TGCGCCAGCAGCTCAGCCCTGGAAGCTTTCTTT.